These 15 T cell receptor beta chains were sequenced from one sample in a study of Siglec-9 on CD8 T cells in melanoma. This table comes from immunoSEQ multiplex PCR, and its TCRdb copy is limited to in-frame clones, with some not included. The table has 36,000 or so clones, 80% to 85% seen once; the top ten hold under 2%. Sequencing was carried out using Siglec-9- CD8+ T cells sorted from blood. These receptors were taken from a human donor in good health.

The V call is TRBV7-9, the J call TRBJ2-2; D is possibly TRBD2 (6 bases). This CDR3 contains 16 residues. In germline, CDR1 is SEHNR, CDR2 FQNEAQ (reference sequence). Trimming took off 5 bases at V and 0 bases at J, with 13 bases between the two ends. CDR3 sequence (DNA): TGTGCCAGCAGCCAAAATAGCGGTACGAACACCGGGGAGCTGTTTTTT. Its protein product is CASSQNSGTNTGELFF.

A single count supports this clone. The V call is TRBV19, the J call TRBJ2-7, with 9 bases fitting TRBD1. The CDR3 spans 15 residues. Germline CDR1 and CDR2: LNHDA and SQIVND (reference sequence). V shed 0 bases and J 9 bases; nucleotides not matched to a gene: 9. The CDR3 region is CASSIERKQGAGQYF. CDR3 bases: TGTGCCAGTAGTATAGAAAGAAAACAGGGGGCGGGGCAGTACTTC.

This clone was counted between two and nine times. V usage is TRBV7-6 and J usage is TRBJ1-1; TRBD1 aligns across 11 bases. The trim removed 1 base at V and 4 bases at J, leaving 2 bases unmatched. The CDR3 sequence is 15 residues long. The germline V gene encodes CDR1 SGHVS and CDR2 FNYEAQ. CDR3 loop: CASSLVGTGGTEAFF. CDR3 nucleotides: TGTGCCAGCAGCTTAGTTGGGACAGGGGGCACTGAAGCTTTCTTT.

This clone was counted a few times. The junction differs from germline at one of its ends, possibly a read error. The V and J genes are TRBV2 and TRBJ1-5; weak D call: TRBD1 (6 bases). The CDR3 consists of 14 residues. Germline-derived CDR1 and CDR2 are SNHLY and FYNNEI. This chain's CDR3 is CASREGQLNQPQHF. CDR3 sequence (DNA): TGTGCCAGCAGGGAAGGACAGCTCAATCAGCCCCAGCATTTT.

The chain links TRBV6-6 to TRBJ1-1; D is unresolved. Per the germline V gene, CDR1 is MNHNY and CDR2 is SVGAGI (reference sequence). This CDR3 spans 13 amino acids. Trimming took off 8 bases at V and 2 bases at J, with 12 bases between the two ends. The CDR3 bases are TGTGCCAGCTCCACCGGGGAAAACACTGAAGCTTTCTTT. This codes for CASSTGENTEAFF.

The V and J genes are TRBV7-2 and TRBJ1-4; TRBD1 agrees at 8 bases. The V segment lost 5 bases and the J segment 7 bases; nucleotides outside the gene matches: 12. Germline-derived CDR1 and CDR2 are SGHTA and FQGNSA. This CDR3 spans 16 amino acids. CDR3 sequence: CASSPFEDRVGEKLFF. CDR3 bases: TGTGCCAGCAGCCCCTTCGAGGACAGGGTTGGTGAAAAACTGTTTTTT.

The gene calls are TRBV19 and TRBJ1-1; D is unresolved. V dropped 5 bases and J dropped 5 bases, with 9 bases sitting between them. The CDR3 is 12 residues long. CDR1 is LNHDA and CDR2 is SQIVND in the germline V gene (reference sequence). The CDR3 DNA sequence: TGTGCCAGTAGTCCGGGGAGAACTGAAGCTTTCTTT. Its protein product is CASSPGRTEAFF.

In this sample, this clone turned up once. The chain recombines TRBV5-4 with TRBJ2-7; D perhaps matches TRBD1 (5 bases). CDR3 size: 13 residues. V was shortened by 2 bases and J by 0 bases, with 6 bases between the two germline ends. Germline loops: CDR1 SGHNT, CDR2 YYREEE (reference sequence). CDR3: CASSFTGSYEQYF. The CDR3 coding sequence is TGTGCCAGCAGCTTTACAGGCTCCTACGAGCAGTACTTC.

This chain joins TRBV6-1 and TRBJ2-2; D is undetermined. Germline V gene lookup returns CDR1 MNHNS and CDR2 SASEGT. V shed 8 bases and J shed 7 bases, with 14 bases lying between them. This CDR3 is built from 13 residues. The CDR3 DNA follows: TGTGCCAGCCATGCCTATACCGTCGGGGAGCTGTTTTTT. Translating it yields CASHAYTVGELFF.

The genes are TRBV7-9 and TRBJ2-7; D gene ambiguous. V lost 2 bases to trimming and J lost 1 base, with 9 bases between them. The CDR3 is 14 residues long. Per the germline V gene, CDR1 is SEHNR and CDR2 is FQNEAQ (reference sequence). The CDR3 protein is CASSLSTVSYEQYF. The CDR3, as DNA: TGTGCCAGCAGCTTATCGACGGTTTCCTACGAGCAGTACTTC. Complete variable domain (other parts from reference TRBV7-9 and TRBJ2-7): DTGVSQNPRHKITKRGQNVTFRCDPISEHNRLYWYRQTLGQGPEFLTYFQNEAQLEKSRLLSDRFSAERPKGSFSTLEIQRTEQGDSAMYLCASSLSTVSYEQYFGPGTRLTVT.

The chain recombines TRBV29-1 with TRBJ2-2, with D perhaps TRBD2 (6 bases). Per germline, CDR1 SQVTM and CDR2 ANQGSEA. V was cut by 7 bases and J by 7 bases, with 10 bases left in between. The CDR3 spans 11 residues. CDR3 in amino acids: CSAVRGGELFF. The CDR3 region has the DNA TGCAGCGCGGTGCGGGGCGGGGAGCTGTTTTTT.

This rearrangement joins TRBV30 to TRBJ2-2; 10 nucleotides align to TRBD1. Trimming at V came to 2 bases and at J to 2 bases, leaving 5 bases not matched to a gene. This CDR3 has 16 residues. Germline CDR1 reads GTSNPN; CDR2 reads SVGIG (reference sequence). CDR3 amino acids: CAWSPLTGGNTGELFF. CDR3 coding DNA: TGTGCCTGGAGTCCGTTGACAGGGGGCAACACCGGGGAGCTGTTTTTT. The entire variable domain, with the rest obtained from reference TRBV30 and TRBJ2-2, is as follows: SQTIHQWPATLVQPVGSPLSLECTVEGTSNPNLYWYRQAAGRGLQLLFYSVGIGQISSEVPQNLSASRPQDRQFILSSKKLLLSDSGFYLCAWSPLTGGNTGELFFGEGSRLTVL.

V usage is TRBV7-8 and J usage is TRBJ2-7; TRBD1 is a possible D gene (5 bases). V was clipped by 3 bases and J by 9 bases, with 18 bases between them. The CDR3 has 14 residues. CDR1 and CDR2 (germline): SGHVS, FQNEAQ. The CDR3 spells CASSFSAEGQGQYF. CDR3 sequence (DNA): TGTGCCAGCAGCTTCAGTGCCGAAGGGCAGGGGCAGTACTTC.

This clone was seen only once. The CDR3 coding sequence is TGTGCCAGTGATTTATACAATGAGCAGTTCTTC. Encoded protein: CASDLYNEQFF. The chain couples TRBV6-1 to TRBJ2-1; unclear D gene. The CDR3 consists of 11 residues. The germline V gene has CDR1 MNHNS and CDR2 SASEGT. V lost 9 bases and J 4 bases, leaving 7 bases between the germline ends.

Only one count was recorded for this clone. The chain links TRBV28 to TRBJ2-3; D is unresolved. V was shortened by 2 bases and J by 0 bases, with 9 bases between the two germline ends. The CDR3 sequence is 15 residues long. Germline CDR1 and CDR2: MDHEN and SYDVKM. For the CDR3, the DNA is TGTGCCAGCAGTTTACTCGTTTTAAGCACAGATACGCAGTATTTT. The encoded protein is CASSLLVLSTDTQYF.